The sequence of this TCR beta chain was determined in a study of shared clonotypes between healthy human individuals (dated by TCRdb to about 2020). Concerning the study at large: Three men and a couple of women, aged 18 to 49 years, made up the cohort. To estimate repertoire size and how much clonotypes are shared between individuals, the study performed deep sequencing of blood TCR repertoires from five healthy adults. Each donor's leukapheresis produced roughly between roughly 0.94 and 9.5 billion PBMCs. Different laboratories and diverse techniques were used to prepare libraries and sequence TCR repertoires, to increase sequencing depth and limit assay-specific biases. For each donor, CD4 naive and CD4 memory were each run on three plates, CD8 naive on two plates, and CD8 memory on one plate. The paper as a whole reports these results and caveats: Based on pairwise subsampling, the degree of clonotype sharing among donors was expected to be affected by sequencing depth. Only blood was sampled, and tissue TCR repertoires likely differ from those in blood. Even with the large sequencing depth, rarefaction of the sorted-subset datasets indicated that sequencing was incomplete. The genetic and exposure-history diversity represented was limited by the small number of donors. About 5% of naive CD4, 3.5% of naive CD8, approximately 2% of memory CD4, and less than 0.45% of memory CD8 clonotypes were shared across several donors. Compared with non-shared clonotypes, clonotypes shared by all four sorted-subset donors had higher generation probabilities. Estimated clonotype richness was generally larger for naive than for memory subsets.

In regard to this clone: Its antigen remains undetermined. Per-base qualities were not stored, and no clone one base away is much larger.

Using the deep immunoSEQ assay, TCR CDR3 regions were amplified from genomic DNA by multiplex PCR. Genomic DNA extracted from each cell subset was distributed evenly over all wells of several immunoSEQ 96-well plates, and each plate served as one replicate. For sorted subsets, 200 ng of genomic DNA, equivalent to 25,000 to 30,000 T cell genomes, went into each replicate PCR. Purified libraries were measured with a Qubit 3.0 fluorometer, size-checked on a Bioanalyzer 2100, and measured again with the KAPA Library Quantification kit. Every immunoSEQ 96-well plate was sequenced on a separate single-read 150-cycle Illumina NextSeq 550 flow cell. The study's own analysis went as follows. The immunoSEQ output contained only junctional sequences without quality scores, so filtering could not match that applied to full-length reads. Sequences were annotated with PyIR, a Python wrapper for IgBLAST v1.9, using IMGT germline references to assign V/J genes and CDR3. Reads with weak V/J assignments (E-value above 1e-6), missing CDR3, stop codons, out-of-frame junctions, or ambiguous translated residues were removed. A V3J clonotype was defined by an identical inferred V gene, J gene, and CDR3 amino acid sequence. Percentage overlap between repertoires was computed as shared unique clonotypes divided by the size of the smaller repertoire. Richness of each repertoire was evaluated using RTK rarefaction, the Chao1 estimator, and Recon v2.1 estimates of unobserved clonotypes. For all TCRbeta clonotypes obtained by the gDNA method from a handful of donors, generation probabilities were computed with OLGA. Drawn from immuneACCESS, this table holds only the in-frame rearrangements with V and J called that TCRdb kept. Clones are partly lost; checked studies trace under half to an unresolved V gene and leave the rest unexplained. V and J calls and clone size are copied from that table; D and trimming were computed from the DNA. The sample table lists about 2.4 million clones, just over 90% of them with a count of one. The ten largest clones represent more than 0.12% of the sample.

Trimming takes 1 base from V and 4 bases from J, and the germline ends sit 6 bases apart. The CDR3 contains 13 residues, cysteine and phenylalanine counted. Of the read, only the CDR3 DNA is kept; its 39 bases are in frame from base 1. CDR1 and CDR2, looked up from the germline V gene, are LGHNA and YSLEER. Healthy HIV-negative adults with no recently reported acute infections or vaccinations were included as donors. Every donor was a Caucasian adult living in Nashville, Tennessee, USA. CD4+ T cells were enriched by magnetic negative selection, after which naive cells were positively selected on CD45RA and the negative fraction was taken as the memory subset. Blood was collected by leukapheresis, and PBMCs were isolated by Ficoll-Histopaque density gradient centrifugation and then cryopreserved in liquid nitrogen vapor phase. Analytical flow cytometry was used to check the purity and quantity of each magnetically sorted T cell population. Genomic DNA was isolated from every sorted fraction and measured by UV absorbance on a Nanodrop 2000c.

The chain is made from TRBV4-3 and TRBJ2-3; the D gene cannot be resolved reliably. The sequenced material came from naive CD4+ T cells sorted from blood. The cell subset or site label here, explained by the study, means: CD45RA+ positively selected. This TCR was recovered from a young man in good health. The nucleotide sequence is TGCGCCAGCAGCCAAGTCTTTTCAGATACGCAGTATTTT. Protein translation: CASSQVFSDTQYF.